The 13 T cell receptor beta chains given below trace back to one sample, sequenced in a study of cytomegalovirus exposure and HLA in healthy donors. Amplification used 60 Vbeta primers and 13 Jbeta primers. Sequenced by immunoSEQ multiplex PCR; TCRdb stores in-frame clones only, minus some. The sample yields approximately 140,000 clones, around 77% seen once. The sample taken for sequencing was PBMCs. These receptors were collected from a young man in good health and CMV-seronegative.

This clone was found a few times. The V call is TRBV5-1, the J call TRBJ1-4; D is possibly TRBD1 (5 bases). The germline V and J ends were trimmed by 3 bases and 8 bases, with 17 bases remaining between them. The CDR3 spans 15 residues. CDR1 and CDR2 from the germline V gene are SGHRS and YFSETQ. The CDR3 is CASSYAGVIGEKLFF. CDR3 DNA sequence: TGCGCCAGCAGCTACGCGGGGGTCATCGGCGAAAAACTGTTTTTT. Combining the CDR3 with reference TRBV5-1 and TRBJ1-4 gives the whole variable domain KAGVTQTPRYLIKTRGQQVTLSCSPISGHRSVSWYQQTPGQGLQFLFEYFSETQRNKGNFPGRFSGRQFSNSRSEMNVSTLELGDSALYLCASSYAGVIGEKLFFGSGTQLSVL.

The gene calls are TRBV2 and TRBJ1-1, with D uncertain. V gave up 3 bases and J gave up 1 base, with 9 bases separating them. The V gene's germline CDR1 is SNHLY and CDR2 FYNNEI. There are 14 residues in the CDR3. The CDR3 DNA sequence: TGTGCCAGCAGTGATAGTAGAGGGAACACTGAAGCTTTCTTT. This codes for CASSDSRGNTEAFF.

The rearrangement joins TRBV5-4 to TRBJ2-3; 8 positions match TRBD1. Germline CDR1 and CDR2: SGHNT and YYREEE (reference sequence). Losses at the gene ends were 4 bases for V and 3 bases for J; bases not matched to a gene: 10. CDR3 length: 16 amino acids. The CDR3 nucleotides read TGTGCCAGCAGCCCACCCCCGGGACAGGCAACAGATACGCAGTATTTT. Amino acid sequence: CASSPPPGQATDTQYF.

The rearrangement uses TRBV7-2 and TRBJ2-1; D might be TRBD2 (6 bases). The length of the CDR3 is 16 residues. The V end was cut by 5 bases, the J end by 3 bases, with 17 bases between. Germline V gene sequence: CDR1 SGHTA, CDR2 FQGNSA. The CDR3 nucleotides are TGTGCCAGCAGCCCCCTGTTTGGGGGGAGCTACAATGAGCAGTTCTTC. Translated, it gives CASSPLFGGSYNEQFF.

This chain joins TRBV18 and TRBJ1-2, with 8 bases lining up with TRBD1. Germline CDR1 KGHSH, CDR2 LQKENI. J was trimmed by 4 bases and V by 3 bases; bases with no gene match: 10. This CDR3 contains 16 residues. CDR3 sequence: CASSPLGDRRSYGYTF. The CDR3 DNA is TGTGCCAGCTCACCTCTCGGGGACAGGCGGTCCTATGGCTACACCTTC. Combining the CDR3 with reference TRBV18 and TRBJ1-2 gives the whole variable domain NAGVMQNPRHLVRRRGQEARLRCSPMKGHSHVYWYRQLPEEGLKFMVYLQKENIIDESGMPKERFSAEFPKEGPSILRIQQVVRGDSAAYFCASSPLGDRRSYGYTFGSGTRLTVV.

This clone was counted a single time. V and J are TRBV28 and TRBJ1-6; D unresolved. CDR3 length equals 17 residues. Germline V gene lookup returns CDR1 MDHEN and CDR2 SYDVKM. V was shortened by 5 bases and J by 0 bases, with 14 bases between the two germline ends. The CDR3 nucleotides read TGTGCCAGCAGTACGCCGGGGAGAATCTCCTATAATTCACCCCTCCACTTT. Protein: CASSTPGRISYNSPLHF. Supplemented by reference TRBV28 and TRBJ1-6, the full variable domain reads DVKVTQSSRYLVKRTGEKVFLECVQDMDHENMFWYRQDPGLGLRLIYFSYDVKMKEKGDIPEGYSVSREKKERFSLILESASTNQTSMYLCASSTPGRISYNSPLHFGNGTRLTVT.

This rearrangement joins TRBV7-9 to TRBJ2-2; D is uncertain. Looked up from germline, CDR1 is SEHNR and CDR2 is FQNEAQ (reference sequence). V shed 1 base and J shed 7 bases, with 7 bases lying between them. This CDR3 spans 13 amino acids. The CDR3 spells CASSLVSLGELFF. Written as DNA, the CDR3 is TGTGCCAGCAGCTTAGTTTCCCTCGGGGAGCTGTTTTTT.

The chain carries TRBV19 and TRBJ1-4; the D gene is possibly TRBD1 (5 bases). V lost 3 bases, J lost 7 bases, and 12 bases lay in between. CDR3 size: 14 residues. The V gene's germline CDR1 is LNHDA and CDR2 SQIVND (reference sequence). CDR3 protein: CASSIGQGGEKLFF. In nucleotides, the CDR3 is TGTGCCAGTAGTATCGGGCAGGGTGGTGAAAAACTGTTTTTT.

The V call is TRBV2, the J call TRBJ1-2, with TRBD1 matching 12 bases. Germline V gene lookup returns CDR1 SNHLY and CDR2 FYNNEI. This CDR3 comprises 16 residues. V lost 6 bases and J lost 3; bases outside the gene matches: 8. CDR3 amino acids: CASSPGTGGRDYGYTF. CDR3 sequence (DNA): TGTGCCAGCAGCCCGGGGACAGGGGGCAGGGACTATGGCTACACCTTC. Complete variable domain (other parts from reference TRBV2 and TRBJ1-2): EPEVTQTPSHQVTQMGQEVILRCVPISNHLYFYWYRQILGQKVEFLVSFYNNEISEKSEIFDDQFSVERPDGSNFTLKIRSTKLEDSAMYFCASSPGTGGRDYGYTFGSGTRLTVV.

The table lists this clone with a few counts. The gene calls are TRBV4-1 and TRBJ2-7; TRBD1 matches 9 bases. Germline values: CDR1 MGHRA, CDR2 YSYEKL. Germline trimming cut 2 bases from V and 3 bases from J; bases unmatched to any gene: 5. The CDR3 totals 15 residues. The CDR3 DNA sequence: TGCGCCAGCAGCCAACCGGGACAGGGCGACTACGAGCAGTACTTC. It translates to CASSQPGQGDYEQYF.

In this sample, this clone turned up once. The CDR3 loop reads CAWSPGQYYEQYF. The CDR3 DNA follows: TGTGCCTGGAGCCCCGGACAGTACTACGAGCAGTACTTC. This chain joins TRBV30 and TRBJ2-7, with a weak D call TRBD1 (6 bases). The CDR3 loop spans 13 amino acids. The V gene lost 3 bases and the J gene lost 3 bases, with 12 bases spanning the gap. Per germline, CDR1 GTSNPN and CDR2 SVGIG (reference sequence).

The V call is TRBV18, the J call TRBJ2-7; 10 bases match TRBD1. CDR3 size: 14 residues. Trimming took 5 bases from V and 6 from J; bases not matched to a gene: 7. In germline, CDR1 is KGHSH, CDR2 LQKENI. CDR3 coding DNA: TGTGCCAGCTCATCCGACAGGGGGCCCCGCGAGCAGTACTTC. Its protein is CASSSDRGPREQYF.

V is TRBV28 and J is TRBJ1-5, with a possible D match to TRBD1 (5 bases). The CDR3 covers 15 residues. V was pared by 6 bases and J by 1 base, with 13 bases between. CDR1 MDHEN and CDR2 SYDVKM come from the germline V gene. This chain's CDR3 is CASRGGAGSNQPQHF. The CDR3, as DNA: TGTGCCAGCAGGGGGGGAGCCGGGAGCAATCAGCCCCAGCATTTT.